The rows below give T cell receptor beta chains drawn from one sample of a study of T-cell memory formation after mild COVID-19. TCRdb re-called the 5' RACE reads with MiXCR, one entry per CDR3 protein. The top ten hold around a fifth of the sample, which has 200,000 to 250,000 distinct CDR3 sequences, 9.4% seen once. The specimen was PBMCs or a T cell subset sorted from them (not recorded which). The receptors originated from a man aged 18 to 29 who had mild COVID-19 (a few samples of this study predate the infection). Cell type and time point are not known. Both conserved end residues are part of each CDR3. D genes are given only for firm matches. Clone size is stated in some rows and not others, as once, few, many or a class when expanded.

V	D	J	size	DNA	CDR3
TRBV20-1	-	TRBJ2-7	-	TGCAGTGCTAGTAACGGGGATTTTGTGTACGAGCAGTACTTC	CSASNGDFVYEQYF
TRBV7-2	TRBD1	TRBJ1-6	few	TGTGCCAGCAACGGGGACAGGCGGTCACCCCTCCACTTT	CASNGDRRSPLHF
TRBV3-1	-	TRBJ2-1	few	TGTGCCAGCAGCCTTCTTTCGGGGCATAATGAGCAGTTCTTC	CASSLLSGHNEQFF
TRBV4-3	-	TRBJ2-5	-	TGCGCCAGCAGCTTTGGAACACGGATACAAGAGACCCAGTACTTC	CASSFGTRIQETQYF
TRBV11-2	TRBD2	TRBJ2-7	-	TGTGCCAGCAGCGGAACTCTAGCGGGGAGCTTCTACGAGCAGTACTTC	CASSGTLAGSFYEQYF
TRBV7-3	-	TRBJ2-2	-	TGTGCCAGCAGCTTACCCCGGGGCACCGGGGAGCTGTTTTTT	CASSLPRGTGELFF
TRBV7-7	TRBD2	TRBJ2-2	-	TGTGCCAGCAGTTCGACTAGCGGGGGGACCGGGGAGCTGTTTTTT	CASSSTSGGTGELFF
TRBV7-8	-	TRBJ1-1	many	TGTGCCAGCAGCTTAACCACCCGCCCTACTGAAGCTTTCTTT	CASSLTTRPTEAFF
TRBV7-8	TRBD2	TRBJ2-3	few	TGTGCCAGCAGCTTAATACTAGCGCCAGATACGCAGTATTTT	CASSLILAPDTQYF
TRBV7-9	TRBD1	TRBJ1-1	few	TGTGCCAGCAGCCCCCGGGACAGGGCCTCGCAGTTT	CASSPRDRASQF
TRBV19	-	TRBJ2-4	few	TGTGCCAGTAGTATAGAACTAGCCAAAAACATTCAGTACTTC	CASSIELAKNIQYF
TRBV20-1	-	TRBJ1-1	few	TGCAGTGCTAGAGATATGAGAGGGCGGACTGAAGCTTTCTTT	CSARDMRGRTEAFF
TRBV5-1	TRBD1	TRBJ2-3	few	TGCGCCAGCAGCTGGGACGTGGTTCGGGACAGGGCAGCAGATACGCAGTATTTT	CASSWDVVRDRAADTQYF
TRBV27	-	TRBJ1-2	-	TGTGCCAGCAGTGGGTACGGGACACCAAACTATGGCTACACCTTC	CASSGYGTPNYGYTF
TRBV7-2	-	TRBJ1-4	few	TGTGCCAGCAGCGGAGAGGGTGGTGAAAAACTGTTTTTT	CASSGEGGEKLFF
TRBV29-1	-	TRBJ2-2	few	TGCAGCGTAAAAGGGTACACCGGGGAGCTGTTTTTT	CSVKGYTGELFF
TRBV5-6	-	TRBJ1-2	-	TGTGCCAGCAGCTATTACACAGGGCCCAATAACTATGGCTACACCTTC	CASSYYTGPNNYGYTF
TRBV4-3	-	TRBJ2-2	few	TGCGCCAGCAGCCAAGAAGGCGTCGGTGGGGCCGGGGAGCTGTTTTTT	CASSQEGVGGAGELFF
TRBV5-1	TRBD2	TRBJ2-2	few	TGCGCCAGCAGGTCCATAGCGGGGGACAGCACCGGGGAGCTGTTTTTT	CASRSIAGDSTGELFF
TRBV7-3	-	TRBJ1-6	few	TGTGCCAGCGCCATGGGGGATGTGAGTTCACCCCTCCACTTT	CASAMGDVSSPLHF
TRBV9	TRBD1	TRBJ2-1	few	TGTGCCAGCAGCGTAGTCGACAGGGATTACAATGAGCAGTTCTTC	CASSVVDRDYNEQFF
TRBV2	TRBD1	TRBJ2-6	few	TGTGCCAGCAGCGACAGGGCCGGGGCCAACGTCCTGACTTTC	CASSDRAGANVLTF
TRBV20-1	-	TRBJ2-3	few	TGCAGTGTCCGGGGCGGGGGCACAGATACGCAGTATTTT	CSVRGGGTDTQYF
TRBV6-5	-	TRBJ2-1	-	TGTGCCAGCACCCAGGGGAGGGGCGGCTACAATGAGCAGTTCTTC	CASTQGRGGYNEQFF
TRBV5-5	TRBD1	TRBJ1-5	few	TGTGCCAGCAGCTTGGTTCCGGGACAGGGTTTTCAGCCCCAGCATTTT	CASSLVPGQGFQPQHF
TRBV5-1	-	TRBJ2-4	-	TGCGCCAGCAGCTTGGGGGCGGGACAGAAAGGGATAGCCAAAAACATTCAGTACTTC	CASSLGAGQKGIAKNIQYF
TRBV9	-	TRBJ2-3	-	TGTGCCAGCAGCGTTTCGGGAGCTAGCACAGATACGCAGTATTTT	CASSVSGASTDTQYF
TRBV6-2/TRBV6-3	-	TRBJ1-2	-	TGTGCCAGCAGTTACCCGACAGGTTCGGGCTACACCTTC	CASSYPTGSGYTF
TRBV20-1	-	TRBJ1-4	many	TGCAGTGCTAGAGTCGGTACAGGGAATGAAAAACTGTTTTTT	CSARVGTGNEKLFF
TRBV5-1	TRBD2	TRBJ2-1	-	TGCGCCAGCACTCCCGGACTAGCGGAGAATATGAGCTCCTACAATGAGCAGTTCTTC	CASTPGLAENMSSYNEQFF
TRBV5-1	-	TRBJ2-5	-	TGCGCCAGCAGCGGCGGTGGCTTTGAGGAGACCCAGTACTTC	CASSGGGFEETQYF
TRBV2	TRBD2	TRBJ2-1	few	TGTGCCACTGGCCCCGAGACTAGCCCCAATGAGCAGTTCTTC	CATGPETSPNEQFF
TRBV12-3/TRBV12-4	-	TRBJ2-2	many	TGTGCCAGCAGTTTACCCAGGGGTAGGACCGGGGAGCTGTTTTTT	CASSLPRGRTGELFF
TRBV29-1	TRBD1	TRBJ2-7	few	TGCAGCGTCGGACAGGGTACGGCCTACGAGCAGTACTTC	CSVGQGTAYEQYF
TRBV6-6	-	TRBJ1-1	few	TGTGCCAGCAGTACTGACTTGGCGGGCACTGAAGCTTTCTTT	CASSTDLAGTEAFF
TRBV20-1	TRBD1	TRBJ1-2	-	TGCAGTGCTAGGCATCCGGGACAGGGCTATGGCTACACCTTC	CSARHPGQGYGYTF
TRBV15	TRBD2	TRBJ2-5	few	TGTGCCACCAGCAGAGAGCGGGGGGGCTGGGAGACCCAGTACTTC	CATSRERGGWETQYF
TRBV20-1	-	TRBJ2-2	many	TGCAGTGCTAGGGTCCCCGGGTCCACCGGGGAGCTGTTTTTT	CSARVPGSTGELFF
TRBV29-1	-	TRBJ1-2	few	TGCAGCGCACCCGGCTACACCTTC	CSAPGYTF
TRBV5-1	-	TRBJ2-2	few	TGCGCCAGCAGCTTGGGGGCGGTCCCCGGGGAGCTGTTTTTT	CASSLGAVPGELFF
TRBV24-1	-	TRBJ2-3	-	TGTGCCACCAGTGATGGTAGCTCCTCCGCAGATACGCAGTATTTT	CATSDGSSSADTQYF
TRBV29-1	TRBD1	TRBJ2-2	few	TGCAGCGCTGGGACAGGGAGCCGTGCCGGGGAGCTGTTTTTT	CSAGTGSRAGELFF
TRBV21-1	-	TRBJ1-5	few	TGTGCCAGCAGCACTCCGACAGGGACGTATTGCAATCAGCCCCAGCATTTT	CASSTPTGTYCNQPQHF
TRBV7-2	TRBD2	TRBJ2-3	many	TGTGCCAGCAGCTTATGGACTAGCGGGGTCGCAGATACGCAGTATTTT	CASSLWTSGVADTQYF
TRBV7-3	-	TRBJ2-6	few	TGTGCCAGCAGCTTTGGATCTGGGGCCAACGTCCTGACTTTC	CASSFGSGANVLTF